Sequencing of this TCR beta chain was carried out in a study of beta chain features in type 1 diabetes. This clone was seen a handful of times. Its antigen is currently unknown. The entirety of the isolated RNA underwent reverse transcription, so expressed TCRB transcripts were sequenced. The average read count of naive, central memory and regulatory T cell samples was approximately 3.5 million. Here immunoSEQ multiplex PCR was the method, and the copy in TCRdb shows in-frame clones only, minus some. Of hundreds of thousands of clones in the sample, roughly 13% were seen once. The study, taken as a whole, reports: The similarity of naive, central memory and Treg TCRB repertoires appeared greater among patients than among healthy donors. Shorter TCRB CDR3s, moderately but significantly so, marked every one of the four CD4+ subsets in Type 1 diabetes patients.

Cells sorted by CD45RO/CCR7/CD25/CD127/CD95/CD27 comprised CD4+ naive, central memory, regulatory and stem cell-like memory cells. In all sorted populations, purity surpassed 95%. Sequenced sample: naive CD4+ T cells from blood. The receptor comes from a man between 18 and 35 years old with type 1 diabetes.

The CDR3 sequence: CASSPAPRANTGELFF. The CDR3 nucleotides are TGTGCCAGCAGCCCAGCCCCCAGGGCGAACACCGGGGAGCTGTTTTTT. The chain recombines TRBV7-6 with TRBJ2-2, with D perhaps matching TRBD1 (5 bases). The CDR3 consists of 16 residues. Deletions cut 5 bases from V and 0 bases from J, with 13 bases between. The germline CDR1 and CDR2 sequences are SGHVS and FNYEAQ.